This T cell receptor (beta chain) was identified in a study of T cells in Graves' hyperthyroidism and ophthalmopathy. TCR beta CDR3 sequences were amplified from RNA transcripts. The HTBI primer set served for first-round RT-PCR of the TCR CDR3. TCRdb analysed the multiplex PCR reads with MiXCR anew, one entry per CDR3 protein. Of roughly 380,000 distinct CDR3 sequences in the sample, about 15% were seen once. This clonotype was counted ten times or more. Germline V gives CDR1 LGHDT, CDR2 YNNKEL (reference sequence). The CDR3 has 16 residues. With 4 bases clipped from V and 2 bases from J, the junction kept 5 bases outside the gene matches.

Source material: blood. The chain has TRBV3-1 and TRBJ2-3; 11 positions match TRBD2. This sequence was found in a woman aged 55-69 years with Graves' hyperthyroidism. Here the CDR3 reads CASSPGTSGYTDTQYF. CDR3 DNA: TGTGCCAGCAGCCCTGGGACTAGCGGTTACACAGATACGCAGTATTTT.